This TCR beta chain is drawn from a study of T-cell reconstitution after alpha-beta-depleted transplantation in children. This clonotype was recorded only once. During its preparation, the TCRbeta library received unique molecular identifiers. TCRdb redid the calling of the PCR reads with MiXCR, one entry per CDR3 protein. The sample has roughly 500,000 distinct CDR3 sequences; 30% to 35% are singletons. This CDR3 region has 13 residues. In germline, CDR1 is LGHDT, CDR2 YNNKEL (reference sequence). Trimming left V 3 bases short and J 5 bases short, with 10 bases between. The material sequenced was PBMCs from the stem cell graft donor, taken from the stem cell graft. The chain employs TRBV3-1 and TRBJ1-1; no firm D call. This receptor was taken from a human donor who donated a stem cell graft to a child with aplastic anemia. The CDR3 loop is CASSHRQETEAFF. The CDR3 DNA is TGTGCCAGCAGCCACCGACAAGAGACTGAAGCTTTCTTT. Full variable domain (remainder filled in from reference TRBV3-1 and TRBJ1-1): DTAVSQTPKYLVTQMGNDKSIKCEQNLGHDTMYWYKQDSKKFLKIMFSYNNKELIINETVPNRFSPKSPDKAHLNLHINSLELGDSAVYFCASSHRQETEAFFGQGTRLTVV.